This T cell receptor (beta chain) was captured in a study of beta chain features in type 1 diabetes. Study conclusions and caveats: Type 1 diabetes patients showed fewer insertions and more deletions at VDJ junctions. It was among patients, rather than healthy donors, that naive, central memory and Treg TCRB repertoires appeared more similar. Equally in patients and controls, shorter templates might have been favored by PCR. A moderate, significant TCRB CDR3 shortening appeared in type 1 diabetes across four CD4+ subsets.

On this clone: Its antigen is not known.

Investigators reverse transcribed all isolated RNA, so they sequenced expressed TCRB transcripts. The data were produced by immunoSEQ multiplex PCR, yet TCRdb's version contains in-frame clones alone and is incomplete. This sample has around 250,000 clones, with about 15% found just once. Purity exceeded 95% in all sorted populations. Input material: naive CD4+ T cells from blood. This receptor was taken from a man aged 25 to 45 with type 1 diabetes.

The CDR3 region is CASGHRGNQPQHF. CDR3 nucleotide sequence: TGTGCTAGTGGTCACAGGGGCAATCAGCCCCAGCATTTT. The V gene is TRBV12-5, the J gene TRBJ1-5; D may be TRBD1 (6 bases). Trimming removed 5 bases at V and 2 bases at J, with 7 bases between. Germline CDR1 reads LGHNT; CDR2 reads FRNRAP. CDR3 length equals 13 residues.